Below, 32 T cell receptor beta chains from the same sample are listed, as sequenced in a study of cytomegalovirus exposure and HLA in healthy donors. In the PCR, 60 Vbeta and 13 Jbeta primers were used. TCRdb's copy holds only in-frame clones and misses some; the assay was immunoSEQ multiplex PCR. Of under 200,000 clones in the sample, over 65% were seen once. The material sequenced was PBMCs. The receptors originated from a man aged 55 to 70 in good health and CMV-seronegative.

The CDR3 sequence is CATSRDLRFQETQYF. The CDR3 DNA reads as TGTGCCACCAGCAGAGATCTTCGTTTCCAAGAGACCCAGTACTTC. This chain joins TRBV15 and TRBJ2-5; no clear D gene. V shed 0 bases and J shed 1 base, with 9 bases lying between them. The CDR3 is 15 residues long. From germline, CDR1 is LNHNV and CDR2 YYDKDF (reference sequence).

The chain joins TRBV27 to TRBJ1-5; D perhaps matches TRBD1 (6 bases). Looked up from germline, CDR1 is MNHEY and CDR2 is SMNVEV (reference sequence). The CDR3 sequence is 12 residues long. With 4 bases removed from V and 11 bases from J, the gap between germline ends came to 12 bases. CDR3 coding DNA: TGTGCCAGCAGTTCGACAGGTTTGTCCCAGCATTTT. It encodes CASSSTGLSQHF.

In DNA form, the CDR3 reads TGTGCCAGTAGTATTTCCGGGGTCTTCACAGATACGCAGTATTTT. This sequence encodes CASSISGVFTDTQYF. The V gene is TRBV19, the J gene TRBJ2-3; weak D call: TRBD2 (5 bases). Per the germline V gene, CDR1 is LNHDA and CDR2 is SQIVND (reference sequence). The CDR3 has 15 amino acids. V was pared by 3 bases and J by 2 bases, with 12 bases between.

The chain is built from TRBV6-5 and TRBJ2-7; the D gene is possibly TRBD1 (6 bases). Germline V gene lookup returns CDR1 MNHEY and CDR2 SVGAGI. CDR3 length: 14 residues. V lost 6 bases, J lost 4 bases, and 16 bases lay in between. The CDR3 DNA is TGTGCCAGCAGCGGGACACTGGGTATTTACGAGCAGTACTTC. This encodes CASSGTLGIYEQYF.

This clone was observed a few times. This chain connects TRBV7-6 to TRBJ2-2, with TRBD2 matching over 11 bases. The CDR3 runs 17 residues. With 1 base clipped from V and 2 bases from J, the junction kept 3 bases outside the gene matches. The germline CDR1 and CDR2 sequences are SGHVS and FNYEAQ. The chain's CDR3 is CASSLVGLAVNTGELFF. The DNA of the CDR3 is TGTGCCAGCAGCTTAGTGGGACTAGCGGTAAACACCGGGGAGCTGTTTTTT.

The chain links TRBV6-4 to TRBJ2-2, with 9 bases identical to TRBD2. The CDR3 runs to 16 residues. CDR1 MRHNA and CDR2 SNTAGT come from the germline V gene. V was clipped by 3 bases and J by 5 bases; unmatched bases: 7. CDR3 amino acids: CASSEVAGGPTGELFF. The CDR3 nucleotides read TGTGCCAGCAGTGAAGTGGCGGGGGGGCCGACCGGGGAGCTGTTTTTT.

The V and J genes are TRBV14 and TRBJ1-2; D not resolved. The germline CDR1 and CDR2 sequences are SGHDN and FVKESK. V was trimmed by 5 bases and J by 8 bases, leaving 18 bases between them. This CDR3 is 14 amino acids long. CDR3 residues: CASSDTGSRTGYTF. In DNA form, the CDR3 reads TGTGCCAGCAGCGATACGGGGAGCCGAACGGGCTACACCTTC.

This clone was seen once. The chain links TRBV7-2 to TRBJ1-1, with unresolved D. The CDR3 spans 12 residues. The V and J ends lost 1 base and 7 bases respectively, with 7 bases between them. The germline V gene has CDR1 SGHTA and CDR2 FQGNSA. The CDR3 reads CASSLGLSEAFF. DNA of the CDR3: TGTGCCAGCAGCTTAGGTTTGAGTGAAGCTTTCTTT.

V gene TRBV27 combines with J gene TRBJ1-1; 9 bases fit TRBD1. Trimming took 5 bases from V and 4 from J; bases not matched to a gene: 17. The CDR3 spans 18 residues. The germline V gene encodes CDR1 MNHEY and CDR2 SMNVEV (reference sequence). The CDR3 DNA follows: TGTGCCAGCAGTCTAACCGGGACAGGGATGGGTGGGGTCACTGAAGCTTTCTTT. This sequence encodes CASSLTGTGMGGVTEAFF.

This sequence joins TRBV28 and TRBJ2-1; possibly TRBD1 for D (5 bases). Trimming left V 2 bases short and J 1 base short, with 6 bases between. The germline V gene encodes CDR1 MDHEN and CDR2 SYDVKM. This CDR3 comprises 14 residues. CDR3 protein: CASSLRTSYNEQFF. The CDR3 region has the DNA TGTGCCAGCAGTTTACGGACATCCTACAATGAGCAGTTCTTC.

J is TRBJ2-3 and V is TRBV7-3; 7 bases agree with TRBD1. In germline, CDR1 is SGHTA, CDR2 FQGTGA. J lost 5 bases, V lost 5 bases, and 13 bases had no gene match. The length of the CDR3 is 16 residues. The CDR3 sequence is CASSPQGDPTVDTQYF. For the CDR3, the DNA is TGTGCCAGCAGCCCCCAGGGGGACCCCACTGTAGATACGCAGTATTTT.

The chain has TRBV9 and TRBJ2-7; D might be TRBD2 (7 bases). This CDR3 comprises 13 residues. The V end was cut by 4 bases, the J end by 5 bases, with 13 bases between. Per the germline V gene, CDR1 is SGDLS and CDR2 is YYNGEE. The CDR3 is CASSFEGGDEQYF. The CDR3, as DNA: TGTGCCAGCAGCTTCGAAGGGGGGGACGAGCAGTACTTC.

This chain joins TRBV30 and TRBJ1-2; D is undetermined. There are 12 residues in the CDR3. Trimming pared 2 bases from V and 10 bases from J, leaving 14 bases between. Per germline, CDR1 GTSNPN and CDR2 SVGIG (reference sequence). DNA of the CDR3: TGTGCCTGGAGTCCGACGGGGAGGGACTACACCTTC. It translates to CAWSPTGRDYTF.

The genes are TRBV7-6 and TRBJ2-7, with TRBD2 matching over 7 bases. The V gene's germline CDR1 is SGHVS and CDR2 FNYEAQ. There are 14 residues in the CDR3. V was clipped by 1 base and J by 2 bases; unmatched bases: 2. CDR3 sequence reads: CASSLGGLAYEQYF. In DNA form, the CDR3 reads TGTGCCAGCAGCTTAGGCGGACTAGCCTACGAGCAGTACTTC.

On this clone itself: A read error may produce the germline difference seen at one junction end. V is TRBV14 and J is TRBJ2-3, with D possibly matching TRBD1 (6 bases). Germline V CDR1 and CDR2: SGHDN, FVKESK. There are 14 residues in the CDR3. The CDR3 bases are TGTGCCAGCAACCAATTGGGGACAATTGGGGCCCAGTATTTT. It encodes CASNQLGTIGAQYF.

V usage is TRBV13 and J usage is TRBJ2-7; the D gene is possibly TRBD2 (6 bases). V was clipped by 5 bases and J by 2 bases, with 10 bases between them. From germline, CDR1 is PRHDT and CDR2 FYEKMQ (reference sequence). This CDR3 has 13 amino acids. CDR3 protein: CASSTGGTYEQYF. The CDR3 DNA reads as TGTGCCAGCAGCACCGGAGGGACCTACGAGCAGTACTTC.

The chain is built from TRBV6-6 and TRBJ1-2, with unresolved D. Germline CDR1 and CDR2: MNHNY and SVGAGI (reference sequence). Trimming left V 7 bases short and J 9 bases short, with 15 bases between. The CDR3 contains 12 residues. CDR3 coding DNA: TGTGCCAGCACCCCCCATCACAACAGCTACACCTTC. This sequence encodes CASTPHHNSYTF.

This chain connects TRBV28 to TRBJ2-7; no definite D call. V was cut by 4 bases and J by 5 bases, with 21 bases left in between. The CDR3 runs to 16 residues. Germline-derived CDR1 and CDR2 are MDHEN and SYDVKM. The CDR3 DNA sequence: TGTGCCAGCAGTTCCATCATGCCTAAAAGACGGGACGAGCAGTACTTC. Encoded protein: CASSSIMPKRRDEQYF.

This clone has more than one count but fewer than ten. This sample includes further DNA sequences coding for the same CDR3. The chain links TRBV5-1 to TRBJ1-1, with D perhaps matching TRBD1 (5 bases). Germline values: CDR1 SGHRS, CDR2 YFSETQ. V lost 4 bases, J lost 1 base, and 14 bases lay in between. The CDR3 is 15 residues long. CDR3 DNA: TGCGCCAGCAGCCTTGTCGCGGGGACGAACACTGAAGCTTTCTTT. Translation: CASSLVAGTNTEAFF.

The chain recombines TRBV5-1 with TRBJ1-1; D uncertain. The CDR3 length is 13 residues. Trimming took off 3 bases at V and 0 bases at J, with 6 bases between the two ends. CDR1 is SGHRS and CDR2 is YFSETQ in the germline V gene. Here the CDR3 DNA reads TGCGCCAGCAGCTCGACATTGAACACTGAAGCTTTCTTT. It specifies CASSSTLNTEAFF.

The chain uses TRBV10-3 and TRBJ2-2, with TRBD1 matching over 7 bases. This CDR3 contains 14 residues. The ends lost 4 bases at V and 3 bases at J; junction bases unmatched: 2. CDR1 is ENHRY, CDR2 SYGVKD, per germline. For the CDR3, the DNA is TGTGCCATCAGTGGGACAGGAGACACCGGGGAGCTGTTTTTT. It yields the protein CAISGTGDTGELFF.

The chain uses TRBV6-6 and TRBJ1-1, with a tentative D call TRBD1 (5 bases). This CDR3 comprises 12 residues. Trimming removed 7 bases from V and 3 bases from J, with 9 bases in between. Germline loops: CDR1 MNHNY, CDR2 SVGAGI (reference sequence). CDR3: CASTLGDTEAFF. As DNA, the CDR3 is TGTGCCAGCACCCTAGGGGACACTGAAGCTTTCTTT.

The CDR3 coding sequence is TGTGCTAGTGGTTTGGACCAGAATGAGCAGTTCTTC. Translating it yields CASGLDQNEQFF. This chain connects TRBV12-5 to TRBJ2-1; D gene unclear. The CDR3 is 12 residues long. The V end was cut by 1 base, the J end by 7 bases, with 5 bases between. Germline V lookup: CDR1 LGHNT, CDR2 FRNRAP.

The V call is TRBV6-4, the J call TRBJ1-5, with 8 bases lining up with TRBD1. V dropped 2 bases and J dropped 4; count of bases not matched to a gene: 10. This CDR3 is 17 amino acids long. Germline CDR1 and CDR2: MRHNA and SNTAGT. The chain's CDR3 is CASSDRPGTGFNQPQHF. The CDR3 nucleotides read TGTGCCAGCAGTGACCGTCCCGGGACAGGTTTTAATCAGCCCCAGCATTTT.

V gene TRBV19 combines with J gene TRBJ2-5; 13 bases align to TRBD2. With 5 bases clipped from V and 5 bases from J, the junction kept 5 bases outside the gene matches. Germline V lookup: CDR1 LNHDA, CDR2 SQIVND (reference sequence). CDR3 length: 15 residues. The CDR3 here is CASSPGLAGDETQYF. In DNA, the CDR3 is TGTGCCAGTAGTCCCGGACTAGCGGGAGATGAGACCCAGTACTTC. Supplemented by reference TRBV19 and TRBJ2-5, the full variable domain reads DGGITQSPKYLFRKEGQNVTLSCEQNLNHDAMYWYRQDPGQGLRLIYYSQIVNDFQKGDIAEGYSVSREKKESFPLTVTSAQKNPTAFYLCASSPGLAGDETQYFGPGTRLLVL.

This rearrangement joins TRBV4-3 to TRBJ1-2; 9 nucleotides match TRBD1. Germline CDR1 reads LGHNA; CDR2 reads YSLEER. CDR3 size: 18 residues. The trim removed 0 bases at V and 1 base at J, leaving 9 bases unmatched. CDR3 region: CASSQDLVGDRVNYGYTF. In DNA, the CDR3 is TGCGCCAGCAGCCAAGACCTCGTGGGGGACAGGGTTAACTATGGCTACACCTTC.

The V gene is TRBV27, the J gene TRBJ2-3; D is possibly TRBD2 (7 bases). Germline V gene sequence: CDR1 MNHEY, CDR2 SMNVEV (reference sequence). Trimming removed 7 bases from V and 0 bases from J, with 11 bases in between. The CDR3 contains 14 residues. As DNA, the CDR3 is TGTGCCAGCAAGAGGGGGGGAAGCACAGATACGCAGTATTTT. Its translation is CASKRGGSTDTQYF.

This clone has just a few counts. The V and J genes are TRBV19 and TRBJ1-3; the D gene is possibly TRBD1 (5 bases). CDR3 length equals 14 residues. CDR1 and CDR2 (germline): LNHDA, SQIVND (reference sequence). The V end lost 9 bases, the J end lost 1 base, and 13 bases lay between the germline ends. CDR3 residues: CASFDGQSGNTIYF. In DNA, the CDR3 is TGTGCCAGCTTTGACGGACAATCTGGAAACACCATATATTTT.

The rearrangement uses TRBV6-6 and TRBJ2-1; D is unresolved. V dropped 2 bases and J dropped 10 bases, with 12 bases sitting between them. The germline V gene encodes CDR1 MNHNY and CDR2 SVGAGI (reference sequence). The CDR3 consists of 13 residues. In DNA form, the CDR3 reads TGTGCCAGCAGTTACACGGCTAGGAAAGAGCAGTTCTTC. This codes for CASSYTARKEQFF.

The chain links TRBV7-2 to TRBJ2-1, with 8 positions matching TRBD1. CDR1 is SGHTA and CDR2 is FQGNSA in the germline V gene. V shed 8 bases and J 3 bases; nucleotides not matched to a gene: 6. CDR3 length equals 14 residues. CDR3 in amino acids: CASGQGAGYNEQFF. The CDR3 coding sequence is TGTGCCAGCGGGCAGGGGGCTGGCTACAATGAGCAGTTCTTC.

This chain joins TRBV9 and TRBJ2-3; 11 bases fit TRBD2. The germline V gene encodes CDR1 SGDLS and CDR2 YYNGEE. V shed 4 bases, J shed 4 bases, and the junction held 11 bases outside the gene matches. The CDR3 loop spans 17 amino acids. The CDR3 sequence: CASSSLAGGFIPDTQYF. For the CDR3, the DNA is TGTGCCAGCAGCTCCCTAGCGGGAGGCTTTATCCCAGATACGCAGTATTTT.

This chain links TRBV7-6 with TRBJ2-2; possible D gene TRBD1, 5 bases. V was cut by 4 bases and J by 4 bases, with 10 bases left in between. The CDR3 loop spans 14 amino acids. The germline CDR1 and CDR2 sequences are SGHVS and FNYEAQ. Written as DNA, the CDR3 is TGTGCCAGCAGCTCGTCCCAGGGCACCGGGGAGCTGTTTTTT. Protein: CASSSSQGTGELFF.